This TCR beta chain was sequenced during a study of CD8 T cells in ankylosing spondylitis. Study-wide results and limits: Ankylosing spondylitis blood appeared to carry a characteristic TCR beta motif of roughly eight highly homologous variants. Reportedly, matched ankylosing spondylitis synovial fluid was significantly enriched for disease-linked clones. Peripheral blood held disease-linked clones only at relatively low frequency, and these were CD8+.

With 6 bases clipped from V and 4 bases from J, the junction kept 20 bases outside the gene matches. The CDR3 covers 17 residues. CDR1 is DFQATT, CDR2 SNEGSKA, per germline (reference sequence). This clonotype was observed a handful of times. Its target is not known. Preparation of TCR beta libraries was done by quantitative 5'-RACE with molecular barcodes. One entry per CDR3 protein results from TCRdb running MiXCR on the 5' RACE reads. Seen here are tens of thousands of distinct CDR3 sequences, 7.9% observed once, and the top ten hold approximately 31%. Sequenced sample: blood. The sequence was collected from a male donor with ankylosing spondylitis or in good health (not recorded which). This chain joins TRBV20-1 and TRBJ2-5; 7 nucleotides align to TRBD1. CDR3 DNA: TGCAGTGCCCGCCCGCGGTTTGGCAGGGGGTTTCGAGAGACCCAGTACTTC. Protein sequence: CSARPRFGRGFRETQYF.